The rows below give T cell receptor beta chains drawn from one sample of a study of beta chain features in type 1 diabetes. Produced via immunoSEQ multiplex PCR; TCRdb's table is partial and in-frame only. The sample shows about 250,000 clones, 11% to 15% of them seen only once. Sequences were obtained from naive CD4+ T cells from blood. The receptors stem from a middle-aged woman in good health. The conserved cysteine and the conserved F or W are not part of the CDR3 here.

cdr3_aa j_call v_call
ASSPLSVTNEKLF TRBJ1-4 TRBV5-1
ASSRDTDGYT TRBJ1-2 TRBV7-9
ASSRLAGGSTDTQY TRBJ2-3 TRBV7-9
SVKDRVLSYEQY TRBJ2-7 TRBV29-1
ASSQTAYYGYT TRBJ1-2 TRBV18
ASSAGASGGTDTQY TRBJ2-3 TRBV2
ASSLLGTVLGDTQY TRBJ2-3 TRBV5-4
AISWDRVNTEAF TRBJ1-1 TRBV10-3
ASREGTQPQH TRBJ1-5 TRBV6-6
ASSHQRVLAKNIQY TRBJ2-4 TRBV7-8
ASSHGAVEAF TRBJ1-1 TRBV10-2
ASSLQTGGEQY TRBJ2-7 TRBV6-5
ASSFSRLAGGPGGDTQY TRBJ2-3 TRBV13
ASRVRTGSTDTQY TRBJ2-3 TRBV5-6
ASKPGDTYNEQF TRBJ2-1 TRBV4-1
ASSLVVGGTNQPQH TRBJ1-5 TRBV7-9
ASSPREASNQPQH TRBJ1-5 TRBV18